A selection of T cell receptor beta chains follows, all from one sample in a study of CD8 T cells in ankylosing spondylitis. TCRdb fed the 5' RACE reads into MiXCR, producing one record per CDR3 protein. The sample records some 130,000 distinct CDR3 sequences, roughly 10% being singletons. Sequencing used blood, either unsorted or a sorted T cell fraction (not recorded which). The origin of the receptors is a female donor with ankylosing spondylitis or in good health (not recorded which). The CDR3 runs from the conserved cysteine through the conserved F or W. Each record gives: clone size, D gene, J gene, V gene, CDR3 length, CDR3 protein, CDR3 DNA. The D gene is left open where the match is weak. Expanded clones get a size class; other rows say once, few or many, or leave the size out.

clone_size: many
d_call: -
j_call: TRBJ1-2
v_call: TRBV5-5
cdr3_length: 15
cdr3_aa: CASSLAPVGNYGYTF
cdr3_nt: TGTGCCAGCAGCTTAGCCCCGGTAGGAAACTATGGCTACACCTTC

clone_size: many
d_call: TRBD2
j_call: TRBJ2-1
v_call: TRBV19
cdr3_length: 16
cdr3_aa: CASSIGLSGGLNEQFF
cdr3_nt: TGTGCCAGTAGTATCGGCCTTAGCGGGGGGCTCAATGAGCAGTTCTTC

clone_size: many
d_call: -
j_call: TRBJ1-5
v_call: TRBV27
cdr3_length: 14
cdr3_aa: CASSLRGGDQPQHF
cdr3_nt: TGTGCCAGCAGTTTAAGGGGAGGCGATCAGCCCCAGCATTTT

clone_size: -
d_call: TRBD1
j_call: TRBJ1-1
v_call: TRBV12-3/TRBV12-4
cdr3_length: 14
cdr3_aa: CASSRRQGDTEAFF
cdr3_nt: TGTGCCAGCAGTCGCAGACAGGGAGACACTGAAGCTTTCTTT

clone_size: many
d_call: TRBD1
j_call: TRBJ2-7
v_call: TRBV20-1
cdr3_length: 13
cdr3_aa: CSVPTGSDYEQYF
cdr3_nt: TGCAGTGTCCCGACAGGGTCCGACTACGAGCAGTACTTC

clone_size: few
d_call: TRBD2
j_call: TRBJ2-2
v_call: TRBV5-1
cdr3_length: 18
cdr3_aa: CASSLEFTSGVNTGELFF
cdr3_nt: TGCGCCAGCAGCTTGGAATTTACTAGCGGGGTGAACACCGGGGAGCTGTTTTTT

clone_size: many
d_call: -
j_call: TRBJ1-5
v_call: TRBV18
cdr3_length: 14
cdr3_aa: CASSPGGQNQPQHF
cdr3_nt: TGTGCCAGCTCACCGGGTGGTCAGAATCAGCCCCAGCATTTT

clone_size: -
d_call: -
j_call: TRBJ2-6
v_call: TRBV7-3
cdr3_length: 15
cdr3_aa: CASSSGQAGANVLTF
cdr3_nt: TGTGCCAGCAGCTCCGGCCAGGCTGGGGCCAACGTCCTGACTTTC

clone_size: many
d_call: TRBD2
j_call: TRBJ2-3
v_call: TRBV12-3/TRBV12-4
cdr3_length: 18
cdr3_aa: CASSLKGLARASTDTQYF
cdr3_nt: TGTGCCAGCAGTTTAAAGGGACTAGCGAGAGCAAGCACAGATACGCAGTATTTT

clone_size: many
d_call: TRBD2
j_call: TRBJ2-5
v_call: TRBV20-1
cdr3_length: 13
cdr3_aa: CSASLAGRETQYF
cdr3_nt: TGCAGTGCTAGCCTAGCGGGTAGGGAGACCCAGTACTTC

clone_size: -
d_call: -
j_call: TRBJ2-3
v_call: TRBV7-9
cdr3_length: 16
cdr3_aa: CASSPWGRVEGDTQYF
cdr3_nt: TGTGCCAGCAGCCCTTGGGGTAGAGTGGAGGGAGATACGCAGTATTTT

clone_size: many
d_call: -
j_call: TRBJ1-4
v_call: TRBV12-3/TRBV12-4
cdr3_length: 12
cdr3_aa: CASSSSNEKLFF
cdr3_nt: TGTGCCAGCAGTAGTTCTAATGAAAAACTGTTTTTT

clone_size: -
d_call: TRBD2
j_call: TRBJ2-3
v_call: TRBV7-2
cdr3_length: 15
cdr3_aa: CASSPGPAGGDTQYF
cdr3_nt: TGTGCCAGCAGCCCAGGTCCAGCGGGAGGAGATACGCAGTATTTT

clone_size: many
d_call: TRBD2
j_call: TRBJ2-5
v_call: TRBV7-9
cdr3_length: 16
cdr3_aa: CASSLGLAGVVETQYF
cdr3_nt: TGTGCCAGCAGCTTAGGACTAGCGGGAGTGGTGGAGACCCAGTACTTC

clone_size: few
d_call: -
j_call: TRBJ1-6
v_call: TRBV30
cdr3_length: 13
cdr3_aa: CALSAGQYSPLHF
cdr3_nt: TGTGCCCTTTCCGCAGGGCAATATTCACCCCTCCACTTT

clone_size: many
d_call: TRBD2
j_call: TRBJ2-1
v_call: TRBV5-1
cdr3_length: 13
cdr3_aa: CASNRAGGNEQFF
cdr3_nt: TGCGCCAGCAATCGAGCGGGAGGGAATGAGCAGTTCTTC

clone_size: many
d_call: TRBD1
j_call: TRBJ1-5
v_call: TRBV3-1
cdr3_length: 16
cdr3_aa: CASSQGIGGSNQPQHF
cdr3_nt: TGTGCCAGCAGCCAAGGAATAGGGGGCTCGAATCAGCCCCAGCATTTT

clone_size: many
d_call: -
j_call: TRBJ1-1
v_call: TRBV5-1
cdr3_length: 14
cdr3_aa: CASSPPTGNTEAFF
cdr3_nt: TGCGCCAGCAGCCCCCCGACAGGGAACACTGAAGCTTTCTTT

clone_size: many
d_call: -
j_call: TRBJ1-2
v_call: TRBV25-1
cdr3_length: 11
cdr3_aa: CASRDRHGYTF
cdr3_nt: TGTGCCTCTAGGGATCGTCATGGCTACACCTTC

clone_size: -
d_call: TRBD1
j_call: TRBJ1-1
v_call: TRBV5-1
cdr3_length: 15
cdr3_aa: CASGTGGVRGTEAFF
cdr3_nt: TGCGCCAGCGGGACAGGGGGCGTCCGGGGCACTGAAGCTTTCTTT

clone_size: -
d_call: -
j_call: TRBJ2-2
v_call: TRBV12-3/TRBV12-4
cdr3_length: 12
cdr3_aa: CASSSGTGELFF
cdr3_nt: TGTGCCAGCAGTTCCGGTACCGGGGAGCTGTTTTTT

clone_size: -
d_call: TRBD1
j_call: TRBJ2-7
v_call: TRBV19
cdr3_length: 14
cdr3_aa: CASSTPTGIAEQYF
cdr3_nt: TGTGCCAGTAGTACCCCGACAGGGATCGCCGAGCAGTACTTC

clone_size: many
d_call: -
j_call: TRBJ1-5
v_call: TRBV15
cdr3_length: 13
cdr3_aa: CATSTGPNQPQHF
cdr3_nt: TGTGCCACCAGCACAGGGCCCAATCAGCCCCAGCATTTT

clone_size: many
d_call: TRBD2
j_call: TRBJ2-3
v_call: TRBV20-1
cdr3_length: 15
cdr3_aa: CSARGASGVTDTQYF
cdr3_nt: TGCAGTGCCAGAGGGGCTAGCGGGGTCACAGATACGCAGTATTTT

clone_size: many
d_call: TRBD1
j_call: TRBJ1-3
v_call: TRBV28
cdr3_length: 15
cdr3_aa: CASTPTGRAGNTIYF
cdr3_nt: TGTGCCAGCACTCCGACAGGGAGAGCTGGAAACACCATATATTTT

clone_size: -
d_call: TRBD1
j_call: TRBJ2-2
v_call: TRBV10-1
cdr3_length: 15
cdr3_aa: CASSSGQGSTGELFF
cdr3_nt: TGCGCCAGCAGCTCGGGACAGGGCAGCACCGGGGAGCTGTTTTTT

clone_size: many
d_call: -
j_call: TRBJ2-1
v_call: TRBV29-1
cdr3_length: 16
cdr3_aa: CSVEEGGGRSYNEQFF
cdr3_nt: TGCAGCGTTGAAGAGGGTGGGGGAAGGTCCTACAATGAGCAGTTCTTC

clone_size: -
d_call: TRBD2
j_call: TRBJ2-1
v_call: TRBV7-6
cdr3_length: 18
cdr3_aa: CASSLALPASGSGNEQFF
cdr3_nt: TGTGCCAGCAGCTTAGCCCTCCCCGCTAGCGGGAGTGGCAATGAGCAGTTCTTC

clone_size: few
d_call: TRBD2
j_call: TRBJ2-3
v_call: TRBV11-3
cdr3_length: 15
cdr3_aa: CASSYSGGPGDTQYF
cdr3_nt: TGTGCCAGCAGCTATAGCGGGGGGCCGGGAGATACGCAGTATTTT

clone_size: many
d_call: TRBD2
j_call: TRBJ2-1
v_call: TRBV9
cdr3_length: 15
cdr3_aa: CASSPQAGGYNEQFF
cdr3_nt: TGTGCCAGCAGCCCTCAAGCGGGGGGCTACAATGAGCAGTTCTTC

clone_size: many
d_call: TRBD2
j_call: TRBJ2-1
v_call: TRBV12-3/TRBV12-4
cdr3_length: 12
cdr3_aa: CASRTSRNEQFF
cdr3_nt: TGTGCCAGCAGGACTAGCAGGAATGAGCAGTTCTTC

clone_size: many
d_call: -
j_call: TRBJ2-3
v_call: TRBV20-1
cdr3_length: 14
cdr3_aa: CSARHSGPTDTQYF
cdr3_nt: TGCAGTGCCAGACATAGCGGTCCCACAGATACGCAGTATTTT

clone_size: many
d_call: TRBD1
j_call: TRBJ1-2
v_call: TRBV27
cdr3_length: 13
cdr3_aa: CASSQQGKYGYTF
cdr3_nt: TGTGCCAGCAGTCAACAGGGGAAATATGGCTACACCTTC

clone_size: many
d_call: -
j_call: TRBJ2-7
v_call: TRBV24-1
cdr3_length: 13
cdr3_aa: CATSDSALDEQYF
cdr3_nt: TGTGCCACCAGTGATTCGGCCCTCGACGAGCAGTACTTC

clone_size: -
d_call: TRBD2
j_call: TRBJ2-5
v_call: TRBV12-3/TRBV12-4
cdr3_length: 13
cdr3_aa: CASRGTSVETQYF
cdr3_nt: TGTGCCAGCAGGGGGACTAGCGTTGAGACCCAGTACTTC

clone_size: many
d_call: -
j_call: TRBJ1-2
v_call: TRBV11-2
cdr3_length: 18
cdr3_aa: CASSFFLTSTPRDYGYTF
cdr3_nt: TGTGCCAGCAGCTTTTTTTTGACATCTACCCCAAGGGACTATGGCTACACCTTC

clone_size: many
d_call: TRBD2
j_call: TRBJ2-1
v_call: TRBV12-5
cdr3_length: 16
cdr3_aa: CASGPPSSGPRDEQFF
cdr3_nt: TGTGCTAGTGGTCCCCCGTCTAGCGGGCCTAGGGATGAGCAGTTCTTC